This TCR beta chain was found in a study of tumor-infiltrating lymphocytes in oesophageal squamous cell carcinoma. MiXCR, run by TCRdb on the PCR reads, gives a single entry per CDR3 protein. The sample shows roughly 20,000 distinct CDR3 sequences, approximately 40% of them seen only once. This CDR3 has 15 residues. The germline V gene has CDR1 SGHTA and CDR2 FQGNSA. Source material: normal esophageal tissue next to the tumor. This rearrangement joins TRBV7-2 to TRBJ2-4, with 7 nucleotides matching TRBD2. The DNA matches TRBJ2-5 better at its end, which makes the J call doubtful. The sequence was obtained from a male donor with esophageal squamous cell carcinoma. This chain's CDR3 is CASSYRAGIQETQYF. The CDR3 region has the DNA TGTGCCTCCTCTTACCGAGCGGGGATCCAAGAGACCCAGTACTTC.